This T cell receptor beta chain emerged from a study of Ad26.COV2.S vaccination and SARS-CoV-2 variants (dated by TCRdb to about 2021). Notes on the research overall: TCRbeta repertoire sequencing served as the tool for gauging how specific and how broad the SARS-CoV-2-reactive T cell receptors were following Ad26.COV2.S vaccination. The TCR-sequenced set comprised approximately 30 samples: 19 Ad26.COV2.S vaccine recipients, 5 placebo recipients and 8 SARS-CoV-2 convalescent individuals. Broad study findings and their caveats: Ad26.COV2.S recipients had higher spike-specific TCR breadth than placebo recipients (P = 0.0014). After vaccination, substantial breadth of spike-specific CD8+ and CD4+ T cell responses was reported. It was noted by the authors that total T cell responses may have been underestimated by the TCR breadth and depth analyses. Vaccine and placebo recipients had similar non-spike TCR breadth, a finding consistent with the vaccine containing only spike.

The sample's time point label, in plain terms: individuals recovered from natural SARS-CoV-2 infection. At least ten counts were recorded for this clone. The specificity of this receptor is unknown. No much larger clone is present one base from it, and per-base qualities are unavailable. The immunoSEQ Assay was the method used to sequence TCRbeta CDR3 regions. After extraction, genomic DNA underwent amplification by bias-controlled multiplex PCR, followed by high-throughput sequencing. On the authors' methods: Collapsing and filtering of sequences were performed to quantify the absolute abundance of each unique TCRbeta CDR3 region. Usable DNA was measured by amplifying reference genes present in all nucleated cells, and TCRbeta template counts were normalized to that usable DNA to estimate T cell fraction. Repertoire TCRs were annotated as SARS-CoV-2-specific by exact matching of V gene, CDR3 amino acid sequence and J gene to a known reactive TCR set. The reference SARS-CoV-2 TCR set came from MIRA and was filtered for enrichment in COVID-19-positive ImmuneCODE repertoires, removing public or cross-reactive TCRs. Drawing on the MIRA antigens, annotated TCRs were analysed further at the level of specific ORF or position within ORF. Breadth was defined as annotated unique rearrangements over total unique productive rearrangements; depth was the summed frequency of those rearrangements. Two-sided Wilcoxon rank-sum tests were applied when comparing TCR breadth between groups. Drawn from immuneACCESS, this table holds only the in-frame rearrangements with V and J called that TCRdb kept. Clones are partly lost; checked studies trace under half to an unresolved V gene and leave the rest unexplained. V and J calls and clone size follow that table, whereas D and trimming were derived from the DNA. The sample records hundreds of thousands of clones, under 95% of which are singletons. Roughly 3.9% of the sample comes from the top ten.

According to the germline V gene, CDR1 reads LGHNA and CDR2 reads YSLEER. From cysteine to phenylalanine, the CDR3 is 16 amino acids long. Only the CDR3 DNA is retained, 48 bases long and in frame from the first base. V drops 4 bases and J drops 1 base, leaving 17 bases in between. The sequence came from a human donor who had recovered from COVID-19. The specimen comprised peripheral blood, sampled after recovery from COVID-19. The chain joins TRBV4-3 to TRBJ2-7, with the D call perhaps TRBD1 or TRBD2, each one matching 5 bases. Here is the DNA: TGCGCCAGCAGCCCGGGGATGGGGGACGGATCCTACGAGCAGTACTTC. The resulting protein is CASSPGMGDGSYEQYF.